These 18 T cell receptor beta chains came from one sample sequenced in a study of immune heterogeneity within non-small cell lung tumors. Using 32 V and 13 J primers, multiplex PCR amplified TCR beta CDR3. TCRdb called the multiplex PCR reads again in MiXCR, with one record for every CDR3 protein. Of over 14,000 distinct CDR3 sequences listed, roughly 29% are singletons. Template material comprised bulk tumor genomic DNA at about 660 ng per sample. Each primary tumor yielded several biopsies, collected far apart from one another at surgery. Curative surgery was undertaken by patients, who had untreated, newly diagnosed non-small cell lung cancer. The source material was lung tumor tissue. These TCRs come from a woman in her fifties or sixties with non-small cell lung cancer.

This chain joins TRBV11-2 and TRBJ2-3; 7 nucleotides align to TRBD2. The junction had 17 bases not matched to a gene; V was cut back by 0 bases and J by 11 bases. In germline, CDR1 is SGHAT, CDR2 FQNNGV. CDR3 length: 17 residues. In nucleotides, the CDR3 is TGTGCCAGCAGCTTAGATCTGGTCGGGAGTTGGGAGGGTATGCAGTATTTT. It encodes CASSLDLVGSWEGMQYF.

This clonotype was counted ten times or more. V usage is TRBV6-1 and J usage is TRBJ1-3; weak D call: TRBD1 (5 bases). The V end was cut by 6 bases, the J end by 4 bases, with 13 bases between. Germline V gene sequence: CDR1 MNHNS, CDR2 SASEGT. There are 14 residues in the CDR3. The CDR3 here is CASSPGRRGNTIYF. CDR3 in DNA: TGTGCCAGCAGCCCGGGACGTCGGGGAAACACCATATATTTT.

This chain links TRBV20-1 with TRBJ2-1; TRBD2 aligns across 7 bases. CDR1 is DFQATT, CDR2 SNEGSKA, per germline (reference sequence). The V gene end was trimmed by 6 bases and the J gene end by 7 bases; junction bases not matched to a gene: 9. There are 13 residues in the CDR3. The CDR3 spells CSALSTSVNEQFF. CDR3 coding DNA: TGCAGTGCCCTCTCTACTAGCGTTAATGAGCAGTTCTTC.

This clonotype has ten or more counts. The chain employs TRBV20-1 and TRBJ2-1; D gene ambiguous. Germline CDR1 reads DFQATT; CDR2 reads SNEGSKA (reference sequence). V gave up 0 bases and J gave up 4 bases, with 10 bases separating them. The CDR3 is 14 amino acids. Here the CDR3 DNA reads TGCAGTGCTAGAGAGGGCTCCCTATACAATGAGCAGTTCTTC. This codes for CSAREGSLYNEQFF.

This clonotype came up many times. This rearrangement joins TRBV7-2 to TRBJ1-4; D possibly corresponds to TRBD1 (5 bases). CDR1 is SGHTA, CDR2 FQGNSA, per germline. The V and J ends lost 5 bases and 8 bases respectively, with 12 bases between them. The length of the CDR3 is 13 residues. Here the CDR3 DNA reads TGTGCCAGCAGCGGGGTGTGGGGGGAAAAACTGTTTTTT. Its translation: CASSGVWGEKLFF.

This chain uses TRBV3-1 with TRBJ2-7; no reliable D call. Germline V gives CDR1 LGHDT, CDR2 YNNKEL (reference sequence). The V and J ends lost 2 bases and 7 bases respectively, with 15 bases between them. This CDR3 region has 14 residues. CDR3 protein: CASSQYRTAQEQYF. The CDR3 coding sequence is TGTGCCAGCAGCCAATACCGGACGGCCCAAGAGCAGTACTTC.

By frequency in the sample, this clonotype is medium-sized. The rearrangement links TRBV24-1 to TRBJ2-2; the match to TRBD1 covers 7 bases. V shed 9 bases and J 4 bases; nucleotides not matched to a gene: 4. Germline CDR1 reads KGHDR; CDR2 reads SFDVKD. The CDR3 loop spans 13 amino acids. CDR3 residues: CATRDRPTGELFF. DNA of the CDR3: TGTGCCACCCGGGACAGACCCACCGGGGAGCTGTTTTTT.

J is TRBJ2-2 and V is TRBV5-1; D may be TRBD1 or TRBD2 (5 bases each). Germline V gene data show CDR1 as SGHRS and CDR2 as YFSETQ. The CDR3 spans 13 residues. Trimming stripped 3 bases from V and 7 bases from J, with 10 bases between. The chain's CDR3 is CASSSRGVGELFF. The CDR3 nucleotides are TGCGCCAGCAGCTCTCGAGGGGTCGGGGAGCTGTTTTTT.

Turning to this clonotype: This sequence may be a read error, since a much larger clone differs from it by one base. The chain has TRBV11-3 and TRBJ1-1, with 7 nucleotides matching TRBD1. Per the germline V gene, CDR1 is SGHNT and CDR2 is YENEEA. The CDR3 totals 14 residues. Trimming took 8 bases from V and 0 from J; bases not matched to a gene: 6. The CDR3 loop is CASGQGQLNTEAFF. CDR3 in DNA: TGTGCCAGCGGCCAGGGACAGCTGAACACTGAAGCTTTCTTT. The full variable domain, in which reference TRBV11-3 and TRBJ1-1 provide the parts outside the CDR3, is EAGVVQSPRYKIIEKKQPVAFWCNPISGHNTLYWYLQNLGQGPELLIRYENEEAVDDSQLPKDRFSAERLKGVDSTLKIQPAELGDSAVYLCASGQGQLNTEAFFGQGTRLTVV.

This clonotype was counted many times. The chain links TRBV7-9 to TRBJ2-5, with D unclear. CDR3 length equals 15 residues. Trimming shortened V by 3 bases and J by 2 bases, and 13 bases separated the two germline ends. Germline lookup yields CDR1 SEHNR and CDR2 FQNEAQ (reference sequence). The CDR3 region has the DNA TGTGCCAGCAGCTTGTTCCTGGATGGACAAGAGACCCAGTACTTC. Protein product: CASSLFLDGQETQYF.

The V gene is TRBV19, the J gene TRBJ2-7, with D unclear. The CDR3 spans 14 residues. The germline gives CDR1 LNHDA, CDR2 SQIVND (reference sequence). The V end was cut by 5 bases, the J end by 5 bases, with 16 bases between. CDR3 in amino acids: CASSPPGSTHEQYF. In nucleotides, the CDR3 is TGTGCCAGTAGTCCCCCGGGTAGCACCCACGAGCAGTACTTC. Based on the CDR3 plus reference TRBV19 and TRBJ2-7, the full variable domain is DGGITQSPKYLFRKEGQNVTLSCEQNLNHDAMYWYRQDPGQGLRLIYYSQIVNDFQKGDIAEGYSVSREKKESFPLTVTSAQKNPTAFYLCASSPPGSTHEQYFGPGTRLTVT.

This clonotype was observed at least ten times. The chain carries TRBV2 and TRBJ2-3; D remains unclear. Germline loops: CDR1 SNHLY, CDR2 FYNNEI. Trimming shortened V by 6 bases and J by 3 bases, and 10 bases separated the two germline ends. This CDR3 spans 13 amino acids. This CDR3 is CASRATETDTQYF. DNA of the CDR3: TGTGCCAGCAGGGCCACAGAGACAGATACGCAGTATTTT.

Many counts were recorded for this clonotype. This sequence joins TRBV20-1 and TRBJ2-3; 9 nucleotides agree with TRBD1. The CDR3 runs 14 residues. Losses at the gene ends were 6 bases for V and 3 bases for J; bases not matched to a gene: 7. Germline loops: CDR1 DFQATT, CDR2 SNEGSKA (reference sequence). The CDR3: CSAWDRVETDTQYF. In DNA, the CDR3 is TGCAGTGCCTGGGACAGGGTGGAAACAGATACGCAGTATTTT.

This clonotype came up many times. The J gene is TRBJ2-3, the V gene TRBV7-8, with 11 nucleotides matching TRBD2. The V gene's germline CDR1 is SGHVS and CDR2 FQNEAQ. The CDR3 covers 16 residues. V shed 5 bases, J shed 2 bases, and the junction held 6 bases outside the gene matches. The CDR3 reads CASSKRLAGLTDTQYF. In DNA, the CDR3 is TGTGCCAGCAGCAAGCGACTAGCGGGACTCACAGATACGCAGTATTTT.

The sample holds a few counts of this clonotype. The chain combines TRBV20-1 with TRBJ2-7; D remains unclear. CDR1 is DFQATT and CDR2 is SNEGSKA in the germline V gene (reference sequence). The CDR3 covers 15 residues. Deletions cut 0 bases from V and 2 bases from J, with 14 bases between. The chain's CDR3 is CSARENSGSTYEQYF. The CDR3 DNA reads as TGCAGTGCTAGAGAGAACAGTGGGTCCACCTACGAGCAGTACTTC.

V usage is TRBV13 and J usage is TRBJ1-1; D unclear. CDR1 PRHDT and CDR2 FYEKMQ come from the germline V gene (reference sequence). The CDR3 runs 13 residues. Trimming removed 5 bases at V and 4 bases at J, with 11 bases between. The CDR3 region has the DNA TGTGCCAGCAGCCCGACCCGGGGCACTGAAGCTTTCTTT. It specifies CASSPTRGTEAFF.

The V and J genes are TRBV27 and TRBJ2-4, with 8 bases matching TRBD2. The CDR3 consists of 13 residues. Germline V gene sequence: CDR1 MNHEY, CDR2 SMNVEV (reference sequence). V gave up 8 bases and J gave up 6 bases; unmatched junction bases: 6. The chain's CDR3 is CASSSGGLNIQYF. CDR3 nucleotide sequence: TGTGCCAGCTCATCGGGGGGGTTAAACATTCAGTACTTC.

This clonotype has ten or more counts. This sequence joins TRBV3-1 and TRBJ2-6; no clear D gene. V shed 1 base and J shed 4 bases, with 17 bases lying between them. CDR1 and CDR2 (germline): LGHDT, YNNKEL (reference sequence). This CDR3 spans 18 amino acids. CDR3 bases: TGTGCCAGCAGCCAAGTCGTAGTACTGTCATTAGGGGCCAACGTCCTGACTTTC. Translated, it gives CASSQVVVLSLGANVLTF.